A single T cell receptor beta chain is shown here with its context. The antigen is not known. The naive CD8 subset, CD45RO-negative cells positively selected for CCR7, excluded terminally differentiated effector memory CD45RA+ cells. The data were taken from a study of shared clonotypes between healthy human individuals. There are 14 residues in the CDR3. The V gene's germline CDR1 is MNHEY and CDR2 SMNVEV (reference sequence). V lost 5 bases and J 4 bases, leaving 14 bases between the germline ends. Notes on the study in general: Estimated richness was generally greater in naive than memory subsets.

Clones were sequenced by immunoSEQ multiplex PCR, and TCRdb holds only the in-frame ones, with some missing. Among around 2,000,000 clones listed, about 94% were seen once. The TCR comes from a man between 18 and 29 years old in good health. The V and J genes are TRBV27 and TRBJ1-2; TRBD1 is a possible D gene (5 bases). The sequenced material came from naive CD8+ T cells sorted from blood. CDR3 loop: CASSPGHPPYGYTF. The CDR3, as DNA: TGTGCCAGCAGTCCGGGGCACCCTCCCTATGGCTACACCTTC.